One and the same sample provided the 25 T cell receptor beta chains below, sequenced in a study of blood T cell repertoires in COVID-19. Using immunoSEQ multiplex PCR, the repertoire was profiled, and TCRdb retains in-frame clones only, with some absent. The sample carries about 140,000 clones, around 80% recorded once. The sequencing input was peripheral blood. The receptors originated from a man between 65 and 85 years old who had recovered from COVID-19.

This chain connects TRBV7-9 to TRBJ1-1, with unresolved D. Germline CDR1 and CDR2: SEHNR and FQNEAQ (reference sequence). CDR3 length equals 14 residues. V was trimmed by 5 bases and J by 6 bases, leaving 16 bases between them. As DNA, the CDR3 is TGTGCCAGCAGCATGGTGGGTGGGCTTTCTGAAGCTTTCTTT. Its protein product is CASSMVGGLSEAFF.

The chain carries TRBV20-1 and TRBJ1-1; 7 bases agree with TRBD1. V shed 3 bases and J 0 bases; nucleotides not matched to a gene: 7. Germline assignment: CDR1 DFQATT and CDR2 SNEGSKA (reference sequence). This CDR3 is built from 15 residues. CDR3 DNA sequence: TGCAGTGCTAGTCCAGGGGGTACTCTGAACACTGAAGCTTTCTTT. As protein: CSASPGGTLNTEAFF.

The chain combines TRBV3-1 (or the pseudogene TRBV3-2) with TRBJ1-2, with a weak D call TRBD1 (6 bases). The V end lost 3 bases, the J end lost 3 bases, and 8 bases lay between the germline ends. The CDR3 spans 13 residues. CDR1 is LGHDT, CDR2 YNNKEL, per germline (reference sequence). The CDR3 coding sequence is TGTGCCAGCAGCCAGCGGACAGACTATGGCTACACCTTC. Amino acids: CASSQRTDYGYTF.

The V call is TRBV9, the J call TRBJ2-2; D might be TRBD2 (7 bases). Germline V CDR1 and CDR2: SGDLS, YYNGEE. With 2 bases removed from V and 5 bases from J, the gap between germline ends came to 16 bases. This CDR3 is 16 amino acids long. In DNA form, the CDR3 reads TGTGCCAGCAGCGTCGCGGCGGGGGCGCGAACCGGGGAGCTGTTTTTT. Translated: CASSVAAGARTGELFF.

The gene calls are TRBV19 and TRBJ1-2; a weak D match, TRBD1 (5 bases). The CDR3 runs 13 residues. CDR1 is LNHDA, CDR2 SQIVND, per germline (reference sequence). V lost 5 bases, J lost 5 bases, and 12 bases lay in between. The CDR3 region is CASSLDRGYGYTF. The CDR3, as DNA: TGTGCCAGTAGTCTTGACAGAGGATATGGCTACACCTTC.

This clone was observed a handful of times. The chain carries TRBV5-4 and TRBJ2-7; D is possibly TRBD2 (6 bases). Germline-derived CDR1 and CDR2 are SGHNT and YYREEE (reference sequence). Trimming stripped 4 bases from V and 1 base from J, with 15 bases between. The CDR3 is 15 amino acids. The DNA of the CDR3 is TGTGCCAGCAGCCCGCCGGGGCGGGGTTCCTACGAGCAGTACTTC. It specifies CASSPPGRGSYEQYF.

V gene TRBV7-2 combines with J gene TRBJ1-2, with 9 bases lining up with TRBD1. This CDR3 contains 15 residues. V dropped 5 bases and J dropped 5; count of bases not matched to a gene: 9. Per the germline V gene, CDR1 is SGHTA and CDR2 is FQGNSA. Here the CDR3 reads CASSPEGQGRYGYTF. CDR3 sequence (DNA): TGTGCCAGCAGCCCGGAGGGACAGGGAAGGTATGGCTACACCTTC.

The chain uses TRBV5-6 and TRBJ2-3; 8 nucleotides agree with TRBD2. The CDR3 covers 16 residues. Per the germline V gene, CDR1 is SGHDT and CDR2 is YYEEEE. V lost 1 base and J lost 4; bases outside the gene matches: 8. The DNA for the CDR3 is TGTGCCAGCAGCTTGTTGTTTGCGGGAGGATCAGATACGCAGTATTTT. Translation: CASSLLFAGGSDTQYF.

V and J are TRBV7-3 and TRBJ2-5; the match to TRBD1 covers 9 bases. V lost 5 bases, J lost 5 bases, and 9 bases stayed unmatched. CDR1 SGHTA and CDR2 FQGTGA come from the germline V gene. The CDR3 length is 15 residues. CDR3 coding DNA: TGTGCCAGCAGCCTGGGACAGGGCTTGCTGGAGACCCAGTACTTC. It translates to CASSLGQGLLETQYF.

The V and J genes are TRBV5-1 and TRBJ1-4, with a possible D match to TRBD1 (6 bases). The CDR3 consists of 14 residues. Germline CDR1 and CDR2: SGHRS and YFSETQ. Deletions cut 0 bases from V and 7 bases from J, with 10 bases between. CDR3 amino acids: CASSLEGVFEKLFF. DNA for the CDR3: TGCGCCAGCAGCTTGGAGGGGGTCTTTGAAAAACTGTTTTTT.

The chain recombines TRBV7-9 with TRBJ1-6; no clear D. Trimming removed 4 bases at V and 7 bases at J, with 14 bases between. CDR1 is SEHNR, CDR2 FQNEAQ, per germline (reference sequence). This CDR3 is 15 amino acids long. The DNA for the CDR3 is TGTGCCAGCAGCTCCGGAGGCGGAGGAAATTCACCCCTCCACTTT. Residues: CASSSGGGGNSPLHF. Full variable domain (outside the CDR3, taken from reference TRBV7-9 and TRBJ1-6): DTGVSQNPRHKITKRGQNVTFRCDPISEHNRLYWYRQTLGQGPEFLTYFQNEAQLEKSRLLSDRFSAERPKGSFSTLEIQRTEQGDSAMYLCASSSGGGGNSPLHFGNGTRLTVT.

The J gene is TRBJ2-1, the V gene TRBV12-5; possibly TRBD2 for D (7 bases). The germline V gene encodes CDR1 LGHNT and CDR2 FRNRAP. The CDR3 totals 17 residues. The ends were cut back, 6 bases at V and 2 bases at J, with 20 bases in the middle. The DNA of the CDR3 is TGTGCTAGTGGGATTGTCTCGTGGGGGGGCCCCTACAATGAGCAGTTCTTC. Amino acid sequence: CASGIVSWGGPYNEQFF.

The CDR3 DNA reads TGCAGCGTTGGGCCCCTAGCGGGAGTGATAACTGAGCAGTTCTTC. Its translation: CSVGPLAGVITEQFF. The chain has TRBV29-1 and TRBJ2-1; 10 bases agree with TRBD2. The germline V gene has CDR1 SQVTM and CDR2 ANQGSEA. This CDR3 has 15 amino acids. J gave up 9 bases and V 4 bases, and 12 bases lay outside the gene matches.

The chain links TRBV19 to TRBJ2-5, with 10 bases fitting TRBD2. In germline, CDR1 is LNHDA, CDR2 SQIVND (reference sequence). This CDR3 has 16 residues. After removal of 1 base from V and 3 bases from J, the junction contained 5 bases not matched to a gene. CDR3 DNA sequence: TGTGCCAGTAGTATAGTGGCTAGCGGGAGTAAAGAGACCCAGTACTTC. It encodes CASSIVASGSKETQYF.

J is TRBJ2-2 and V is TRBV12-2; the listed D gene, TRBD1, was not tested against the DNA. TRBV12-2 is labeled a pseudogene. The length of the CDR3 is 17 residues. CDR3 in amino acids: CASRLVQGAANTGELFF. The DNA of the CDR3 is TGTGCAAGTCGCTTAGTCCAGGGGGCCGCGAACACCGGGGAGCTGTTTTTT.

The chain recombines TRBV9 with TRBJ2-1; D might be TRBD2 (6 bases). Germline lookup yields CDR1 SGDLS and CDR2 YYNGEE. V dropped 0 bases and J dropped 5 bases, with 9 bases sitting between them. The CDR3 length is 14 residues. The CDR3 DNA reads TGTGCCAGCAGCGTAGGGAGGGCCCACAATGAGCAGTTCTTC. This translates into CASSVGRAHNEQFF.

The genes are TRBV19 and TRBJ2-3; 7 bases align to TRBD1. This CDR3 has 15 residues. V trimming: 1 base; J trimming: 4 bases; junction bases outside the gene matches: 5. Per germline, CDR1 LNHDA and CDR2 SQIVND (reference sequence). DNA for the CDR3: TGTGCCAGTAGTATAGGGAGCACAGGGGCAGATACGCAGTATTTT. As protein: CASSIGSTGADTQYF.

This clone occurred once. The V and J genes are TRBV6-5 and TRBJ2-7; possible D gene TRBD1, 6 bases. Germline V gene lookup returns CDR1 MNHEY and CDR2 SVGAGI. V shed 5 bases and J shed 3 bases, with 17 bases lying between them. This CDR3 is built from 15 residues. The CDR3 nucleotides read TGTGCCAGCAGTAACAGGGACCAAGCGGTCTACGAGCAGTACTTC. This sequence encodes CASSNRDQAVYEQYF.

The chain joins TRBV5-1 to TRBJ2-7, with D tentatively TRBD1 (6 bases). CDR3 length: 17 amino acids. CDR1 is SGHRS, CDR2 YFSETQ, per germline. The V and J ends lost 6 bases and 1 base respectively, with 23 bases between them. CDR3 loop: CASMTSPSGGQSYEQYF. CDR3 in DNA: TGCGCCAGCATGACTTCCCCCAGTGGGGGCCAGTCCTACGAGCAGTACTTC.

This clone was found once. The V gene is TRBV28, the J gene TRBJ1-1, with a weak D call TRBD1 (6 bases). This CDR3 contains 16 residues. Germline-derived CDR1 and CDR2 are MDHEN and SYDVKM. Trimming stripped 9 bases from V and 1 base from J, with 21 bases between. CDR3 sequence reads: CASLHRVVLGNTEAFF. CDR3 DNA: TGTGCCAGTCTACACAGGGTGGTATTAGGGAACACTGAAGCTTTCTTT.

The V call is TRBV7-8, the J call TRBJ2-1, with 7 bases identical to TRBD2. In germline, CDR1 is SGHVS, CDR2 FQNEAQ. The CDR3 spans 18 residues. The ends lost 0 bases at V and 6 bases at J; junction bases unmatched: 14. For the CDR3, the DNA is TGTGCCAGCAGCTTAGCAGGGGCCCTAGCGGACCTCGCCAATGAGCAGTTCTTC. Its translation: CASSLAGALADLANEQFF.

The chain has TRBV5-1 and TRBJ1-1, with TRBD1 identical over 7 bases. Germline CDR1 reads SGHRS; CDR2 reads YFSETQ. V shed 5 bases, J shed 8 bases, and the junction held 6 bases outside the gene matches. This CDR3 spans 12 amino acids. In nucleotides, the CDR3 is TGCGCCAGCAGTCGTCAGGGGGGCGAAGCTTTCTTT. Protein: CASSRQGGEAFF. The whole variable domain, remainder taken from reference TRBV5-1 and TRBJ1-1, is KAGVTQTPRYLIKTRGQQVTLSCSPISGHRSVSWYQQTPGQGLQFLFEYFSETQRNKGNFPGRFSGRQFSNSRSEMNVSTLELGDSALYLCASSRQGGEAFFGQGTRLTVV.

The chain uses TRBV29-1 and TRBJ1-2; possibly TRBD1 for D (6 bases). The CDR3 spans 13 residues. Germline V gene lookup returns CDR1 SQVTM and CDR2 ANQGSEA. The V end lost 5 bases, the J end lost 4 bases, and 14 bases lay between the germline ends. CDR3 residues: CSVLRGRGYGYTF. CDR3 nucleotides: TGCAGCGTTCTCAGGGGTCGGGGCTATGGCTACACCTTC. Full variable domain (rest looked up from reference TRBV29-1 and TRBJ1-2): SAVISQKPSRDICQRGTSLTIQCQVDSQVTMMFWYRQQPGQSLTLIATANQGSEATYESGFVIDKFPISRPNLTFSTLTVSNMSPEDSSIYLCSVLRGRGYGYTFGSGTRLTVV.

The chain combines TRBV13 with TRBJ2-4, with D unclear. The germline gives CDR1 PRHDT, CDR2 FYEKMQ (reference sequence). Trimming shortened V by 2 bases and J by 0 bases, and 14 bases separated the two germline ends. The CDR3 consists of 17 residues. CDR3 coding DNA: TGTGCCAGCAGCTTATCTCGGAGCAAAGGAGCCAAAAACATTCAGTACTTC. This codes for CASSLSRSKGAKNIQYF.

This clone was found once. The V gene is TRBV25-1, the J gene TRBJ2-1, with 7 bases lining up with TRBD2. CDR1 is MGHDK and CDR2 is SYGVNS in the germline V gene. J gave up 4 bases and V 4 bases, and 7 bases lay outside the gene matches. The CDR3 is 15 residues long. CDR3 residues: CASSALLAPYNEQFF. CDR3 DNA sequence: TGTGCCAGCAGTGCCCTACTAGCGCCGTACAATGAGCAGTTCTTC.